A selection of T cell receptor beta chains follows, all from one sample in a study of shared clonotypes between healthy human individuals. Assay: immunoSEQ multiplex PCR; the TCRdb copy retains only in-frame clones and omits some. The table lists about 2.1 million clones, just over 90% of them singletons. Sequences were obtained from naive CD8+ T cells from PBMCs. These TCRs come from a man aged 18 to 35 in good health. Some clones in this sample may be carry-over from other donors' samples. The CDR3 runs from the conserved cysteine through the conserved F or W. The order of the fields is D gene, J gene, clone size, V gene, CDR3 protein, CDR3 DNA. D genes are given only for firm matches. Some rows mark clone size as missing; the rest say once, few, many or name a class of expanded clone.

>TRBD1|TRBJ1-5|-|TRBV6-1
CASSEDDRVSQPQHF
TGTGCCAGCAGTGAGGATGACAGGGTTAGTCAGCCCCAGCATTTT
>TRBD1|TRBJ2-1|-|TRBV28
CASSFPDWGLGDRGNEQFF
TGTGCCAGCAGTTTCCCCGATTGGGGGTTGGGGGACAGGGGAAATGAGCAGTTCTTC
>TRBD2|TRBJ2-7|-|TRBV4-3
CASSQSAGTSAYEQYF
TGCGCCAGCAGCCAAAGTGCCGGGACTAGCGCCTACGAGCAGTACTTC
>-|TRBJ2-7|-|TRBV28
CASSLGGTEQYF
TGTGCCAGCAGTTTAGGGGGGACCGAGCAGTACTTC
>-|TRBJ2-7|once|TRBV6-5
CASSYSGREQYF
TGTGCCAGCAGTTATTCGGGGCGCGAGCAGTACTTC
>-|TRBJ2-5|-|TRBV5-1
CASSLEQGTQYF
TGCGCCAGCAGCTTGGAACAGGGAACCCAGTACTTC
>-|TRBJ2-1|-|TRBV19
CASSMLAKGGPNEQFF
TGTGCCAGTAGTATGTTGGCCAAGGGCGGCCCCAATGAGCAGTTCTTC
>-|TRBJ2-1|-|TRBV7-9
CASRVPGQVYNEQFF
TGTGCCAGCAGGGTGCCGGGACAAGTTTACAATGAGCAGTTCTTC
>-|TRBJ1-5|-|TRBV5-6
CASSQQRYSNQPQHF
TGTGCCAGCAGTCAACAGCGGTATAGCAATCAGCCCCAGCATTTT
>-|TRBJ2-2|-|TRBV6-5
CASSPGTGELFF
TGTGCCAGCAGTCCAGGAACCGGGGAGCTGTTTTTT
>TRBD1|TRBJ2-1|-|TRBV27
CASSPRQGYNEQFF
TGTGCCAGCAGTCCACGACAGGGCTACAATGAGCAGTTCTTC
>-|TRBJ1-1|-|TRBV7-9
CASSLVGGGTEAFF
TGTGCCAGCAGCTTAGTTGGAGGCGGCACTGAAGCTTTCTTT
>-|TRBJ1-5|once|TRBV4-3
CASSQDPGGNQPQHF
TGCGCCAGCAGCCAAGATCCAGGAGGGAATCAGCCCCAGCATTTT
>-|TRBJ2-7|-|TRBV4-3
CASSPGSGGDYEQYF
TGCGCCAGCAGCCCGGGTAGCGGCGGCGACTACGAGCAGTACTTC
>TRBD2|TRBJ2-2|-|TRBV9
CASSTGLAGVRNGELFF
TGTGCCAGCAGCACGGGACTAGCGGGAGTTCGTAACGGGGAGCTGTTTTTT
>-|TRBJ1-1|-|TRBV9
CASSVGEANTEAFF
TGTGCCAGCAGCGTAGGTGAGGCGAACACTGAAGCTTTCTTT
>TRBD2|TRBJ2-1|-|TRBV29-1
CSVSRTSGRDGEQFF
TGCAGCGTTTCCCGGACTAGCGGGAGGGATGGTGAGCAGTTCTTC
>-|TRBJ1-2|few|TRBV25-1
CASTRGGPDARGGYTF
TGTGCCAGCACCAGGGGAGGGCCGGACGCCAGGGGTGGCTACACCTTC
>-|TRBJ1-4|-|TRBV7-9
CASSFRNRATNEKLFF
TGTGCCAGCAGCTTTCGTAACAGAGCAACTAATGAAAAACTGTTTTTT
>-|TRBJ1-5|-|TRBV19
CASSTRDHNQPQHF
TGTGCCAGTAGTACGCGGGACCACAATCAGCCCCAGCATTTT
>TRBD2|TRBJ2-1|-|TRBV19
CASGAVAGGYNEQFF
TGTGCCAGTGGGGCAGTAGCGGGAGGCTACAATGAGCAGTTCTTC
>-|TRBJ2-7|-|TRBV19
CASTGDTYEQYF
TGTGCCAGTACTGGGGATACCTACGAGCAGTACTTC
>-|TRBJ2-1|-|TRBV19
CASSKGLRPGNEQFF
TGTGCCAGTAGTAAGGGGCTGCGTCCGGGGAATGAGCAGTTCTTC
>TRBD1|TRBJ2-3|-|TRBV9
CASSALTGVEDTQYF
TGTGCCAGCAGCGCACTGACAGGGGTGGAAGATACGCAGTATTTT
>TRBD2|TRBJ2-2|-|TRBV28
CASKGLAGTDTGELFF
TGTGCCAGCAAGGGACTAGCGGGAACGGACACCGGGGAGCTGTTTTTT
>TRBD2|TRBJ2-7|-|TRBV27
CASSYGRGYEQYF
TGTGCCAGCAGTTACGGGAGGGGTTACGAGCAGTACTTC
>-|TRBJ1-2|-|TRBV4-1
CASSQARVQGGYGYTF
TGCGCCAGCAGCCAAGCGAGGGTTCAGGGTGGCTATGGCTACACCTTC
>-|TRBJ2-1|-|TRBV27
CASSTEGTYNEQFF
TGTGCCAGCAGTACCGAGGGGACGTACAATGAGCAGTTCTTC
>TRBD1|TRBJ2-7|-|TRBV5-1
CASSSGGQGNSYEQYF
TGCGCCAGCAGCTCGGGAGGACAGGGGAACTCCTACGAGCAGTACTTC
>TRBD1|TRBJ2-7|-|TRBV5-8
CASSLDRGYEQYF
TGTGCCAGCAGTTTAGACAGGGGCTACGAGCAGTACTTC
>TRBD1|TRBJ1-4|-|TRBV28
CASSSDRGHEKLFF
TGTGCCAGCAGTTCGGACAGGGGACATGAAAAACTGTTTTTT
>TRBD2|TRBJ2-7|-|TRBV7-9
CASSYGTSGRAGYEQYF
TGTGCCAGCAGCTACGGGACTAGCGGGAGGGCCGGCTACGAGCAGTACTTC
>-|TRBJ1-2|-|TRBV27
CASSIRGGSNGYTF
TGTGCCAGCAGTATACGGGGGGGTTCTAATGGCTACACCTTC
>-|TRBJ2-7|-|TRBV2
CASSEGPITYEQYF
TGTGCCAGCAGTGAAGGCCCTATAACCTACGAGCAGTACTTC
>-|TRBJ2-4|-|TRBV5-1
CASSLKGQGNIQYF
TGCGCCAGCAGCTTGAAGGGGCAGGGAAACATTCAGTACTTC
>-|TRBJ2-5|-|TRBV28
CASSFRVLHQETQYF
TGTGCCAGCAGTTTTCGAGTCCTGCACCAAGAGACCCAGTACTTC
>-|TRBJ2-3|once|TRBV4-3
CASSQSLSGVGTDTQYF
TGCGCCAGCAGCCAATCACTATCGGGAGTGGGGACAGATACGCAGTATTTT
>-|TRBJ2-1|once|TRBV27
CASSLASPSYNEQFF
TGTGCCAGCAGTTTAGCGTCGCCCTCCTACAATGAGCAGTTCTTC
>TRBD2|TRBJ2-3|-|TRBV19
CASSTGLQPGGDTQYF
TGTGCCAGTAGTACGGGACTCCAACCGGGAGGGGATACGCAGTATTTT